These 10 T cell receptor beta chains were all obtained from the same sample, sequenced in a study of response to subunit inactivated influenza vaccine. TCRdb redid the calling of the RT-PCR reads with MiXCR, one entry per CDR3 protein. The sample lists around 300,000 distinct CDR3 sequences, 20% to 25% seen once, with approximately 10% in the top ten. Sequenced here: PBMCs from blood, sampled approximately 22 months after vaccination. These receptors were collected from a man aged 50 to 69 who received an inactivated influenza vaccine.

V and J are TRBV15 and TRBJ1-2; D unclear. The CDR3 has 13 residues. The germline gives CDR1 LNHNV, CDR2 YYDKDF (reference sequence). V was clipped by 0 bases and J by 5 bases, with 7 bases between them. The CDR3 DNA reads TGTGCCACCAGCAGAGACTTGGATTATGGCTACACCTTC. The encoded protein is CATSRDLDYGYTF.

This clonotype was found a few times. The chain recombines TRBV12-3 or TRBV12-4 with TRBJ2-1, with D hard to call. Trimming shortened V by 2 bases and J by 8 bases, and 7 bases separated the two germline ends. The CDR3 is 12 amino acids. The CDR3 region has the DNA TGTGCCAGCAGTTTACGCGAGTATGAGCAGTTCTTC. This codes for CASSLREYEQFF.

This clonotype was recorded at least ten times. The chain employs TRBV20-1 and TRBJ1-6; D unresolved. CDR1 is DFQATT and CDR2 is SNEGSKA in the germline V gene (reference sequence). V was shortened by 3 bases and J by 7 bases, with 7 bases between the two germline ends. The CDR3 loop spans 12 amino acids. The CDR3 DNA reads TGCAGTGCTAGTGGTCAGAATTCACCCCTCCACTTT. Its translation: CSASGQNSPLHF.

This clonotype was picked up a small number of times. The J gene is TRBJ2-2, the V gene TRBV20-1; D could derive from TRBD1 or TRBD2 (5 bases each). From germline, CDR1 is DFQATT and CDR2 SNEGSKA (reference sequence). The CDR3 has 16 residues. Trimming stripped 3 bases from V and 6 bases from J, with 20 bases between. CDR3 sequence: CSASDSGTSLAGELFF. The CDR3 DNA is TGCAGTGCTAGTGATTCCGGGACCTCCCTCGCCGGGGAGCTGTTTTTT.

CDR3 region: CATSDLTGTEAFF. The CDR3 DNA is TGTGCCACCAGTGATTTGACAGGGACTGAAGCTTTCTTT. The J gene is TRBJ1-1, the V gene TRBV24-1; D is perhaps TRBD1 (6 bases). CDR3 size: 13 residues. Per germline, CDR1 KGHDR and CDR2 SFDVKD. V dropped 0 bases and J dropped 5 bases, with 6 bases sitting between them.

As to this clonotype: Compared with germline, one end of the junction differs, possibly owing to a read error. V is TRBV29-1 and J is TRBJ2-5; possible D gene TRBD1, 5 bases. This CDR3 region has 13 residues. Germline assignment: CDR1 SQVTM and CDR2 ANQGSEA. CDR3 region: CSVSQGVTAGFWF. Written as DNA, the CDR3 is TGCAGCGTTTCACAAGGGGTAACAGCCGGTTTTTGGTTC.

The sample holds a few counts of this clonotype. The V and J genes are TRBV7-2 and TRBJ1-1; 8 positions agree with TRBD1. The CDR3 extends over 14 amino acids. The J segment lost 11 bases and the V segment lost 1 base, leaving 9 bases of the junction unmatched. Per the germline V gene, CDR1 is SGHTA and CDR2 is FQGNSA. The DNA of the CDR3 is TGTGCCAGCAGCTTAGAGAAAAGGACAGGGAGGGCTTTCTTT. It specifies CASSLEKRTGRAFF.

This clonotype was recorded at least ten times. The chain joins TRBV7-2 to TRBJ1-3; D uncertain. The germline CDR1 and CDR2 sequences are SGHTA and FQGNSA. The CDR3 loop spans 17 amino acids. V lost 5 bases and J 0 bases, leaving 17 bases between the germline ends. The CDR3 loop reads CASSLMAGVYSGNTIYF. The DNA for the CDR3 is TGTGCCAGCAGCCTAATGGCCGGGGTATACTCTGGAAACACCATATATTTT. Variable domain in full (rest from reference TRBV7-2 and TRBJ1-3): GAGVSQSPSNKVTEKGKDVELRCDPISGHTALYWYRQSLGQGLEFLIYFQGNSAPDKSGLPSDRFSAERTGGSVSTLTIQRTQQEDSAVYLCASSLMAGVYSGNTIYFGEGSWLTVV.

In this sample, this clonotype turned up a few times. The chain uses TRBV3-1 and TRBJ1-2, with D uncertain. The length of the CDR3 is 15 residues. With 0 bases removed from V and 1 base from J, the gap between germline ends came to 9 bases. Germline lookup yields CDR1 LGHDT and CDR2 YNNKEL (reference sequence). The DNA for the CDR3 is TGTGCCAGCAGCCAAGATGGTGCACTTAACTATGGCTACACCTTC. Its protein product is CASSQDGALNYGYTF.

This clonotype was detected only a few times. The V call is TRBV20-1, the J call TRBJ2-3, with TRBD1 matching over 8 bases. This CDR3 region has 12 residues. V was clipped by 5 bases and J by 4 bases; unmatched bases: 2. The germline gives CDR1 DFQATT, CDR2 SNEGSKA (reference sequence). The chain's CDR3 is CSAQGAADTQYF. CDR3 in DNA: TGCAGTGCTCAGGGGGCGGCAGATACGCAGTATTTT.